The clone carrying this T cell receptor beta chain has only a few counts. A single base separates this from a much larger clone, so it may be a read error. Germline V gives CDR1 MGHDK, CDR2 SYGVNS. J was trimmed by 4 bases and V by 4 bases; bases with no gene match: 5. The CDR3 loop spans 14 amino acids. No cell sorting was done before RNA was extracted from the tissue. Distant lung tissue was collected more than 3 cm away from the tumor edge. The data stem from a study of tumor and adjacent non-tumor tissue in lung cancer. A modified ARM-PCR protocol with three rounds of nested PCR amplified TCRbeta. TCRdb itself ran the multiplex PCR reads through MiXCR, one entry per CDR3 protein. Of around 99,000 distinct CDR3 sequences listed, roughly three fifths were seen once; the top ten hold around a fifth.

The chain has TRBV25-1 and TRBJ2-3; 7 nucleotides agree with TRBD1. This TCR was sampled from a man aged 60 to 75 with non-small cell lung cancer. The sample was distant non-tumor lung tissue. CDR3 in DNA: TGTGCCAGCAGTGCCCAGACAGGGCCAGATACGCAGTATTTT. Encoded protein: CASSAQTGPDTQYF. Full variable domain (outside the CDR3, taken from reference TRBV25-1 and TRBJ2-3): EADIYQTPRYLVIGTGKKITLECSQTMGHDKMYWYQQDPGMELHLIHYSYGVNSTEKGDLSSESTVSRIRTEHFPLTLESARPSHTSQYLCASSAQTGPDTQYFGPGTRLTVL.